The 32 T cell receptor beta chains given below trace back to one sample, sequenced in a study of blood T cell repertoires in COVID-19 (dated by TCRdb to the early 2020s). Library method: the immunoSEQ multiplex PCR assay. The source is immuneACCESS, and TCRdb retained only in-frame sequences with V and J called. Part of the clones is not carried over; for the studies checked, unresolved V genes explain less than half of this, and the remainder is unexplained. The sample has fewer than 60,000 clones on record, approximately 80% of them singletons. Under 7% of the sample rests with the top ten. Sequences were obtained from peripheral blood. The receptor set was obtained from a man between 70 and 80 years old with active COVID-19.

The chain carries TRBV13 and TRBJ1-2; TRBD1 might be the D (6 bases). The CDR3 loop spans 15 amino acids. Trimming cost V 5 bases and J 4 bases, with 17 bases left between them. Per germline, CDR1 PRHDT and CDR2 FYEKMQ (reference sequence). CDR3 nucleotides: TGTGCCAGCAGCGGATCACAGGGAGTTCTCTATGGCTACACCTTC. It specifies CASSGSQGVLYGYTF.

The CDR3 nucleotides read TGTGCCAGCAGTTTACTCCCTGGGGGGGCCAAGATTGATGAGCAGTTCTTC. It translates to CASSLLPGGAKIDEQFF. This chain links TRBV28 with TRBJ2-1; TRBD2 is a possible D gene (7 bases). This CDR3 has 17 residues. The germline gives CDR1 MDHEN, CDR2 SYDVKM. V lost 2 bases, J lost 8 bases, and 22 bases lay in between. The full variable domain, with the rest looked up from reference TRBV28 and TRBJ2-1, is DVKVTQSSRYLVKRTGEKVFLECVQDMDHENMFWYRQDPGLGLRLIYFSYDVKMKEKGDIPEGYSVSREKKERFSLILESASTNQTSMYLCASSLLPGGAKIDEQFFGPGTRLTVL.

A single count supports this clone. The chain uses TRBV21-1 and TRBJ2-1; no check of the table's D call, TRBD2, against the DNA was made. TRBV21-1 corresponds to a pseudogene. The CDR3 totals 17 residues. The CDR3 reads CASSPRGLAGGFYEQFF. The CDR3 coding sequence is TGTGCCAGCAGCCCCCGTGGACTAGCGGGGGGGTTCTATGAGCAGTTCTTC.

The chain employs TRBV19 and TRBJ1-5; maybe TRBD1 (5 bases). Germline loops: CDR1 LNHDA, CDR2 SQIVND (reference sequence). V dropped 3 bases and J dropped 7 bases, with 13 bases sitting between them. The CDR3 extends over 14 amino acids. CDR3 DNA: TGTGCCAGTAGTATCGGGGGGGGGACCCAGCCCCAGCATTTT. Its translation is CASSIGGGTQPQHF.

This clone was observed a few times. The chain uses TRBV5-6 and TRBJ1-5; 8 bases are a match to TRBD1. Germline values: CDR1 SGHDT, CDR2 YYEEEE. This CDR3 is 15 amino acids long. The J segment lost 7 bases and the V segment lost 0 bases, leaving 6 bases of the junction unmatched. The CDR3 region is CASSLGQGSLQPQHF. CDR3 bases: TGTGCCAGCAGCTTGGGACAGGGGAGCTTGCAGCCCCAGCATTTT.

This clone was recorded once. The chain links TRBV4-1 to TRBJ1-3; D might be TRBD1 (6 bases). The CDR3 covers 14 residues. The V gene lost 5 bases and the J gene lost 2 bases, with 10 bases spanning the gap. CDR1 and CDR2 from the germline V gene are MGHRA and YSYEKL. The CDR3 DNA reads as TGCGCCAGCAGCTACAGGGAACCTGGAAACACCATATATTTT. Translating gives CASSYREPGNTIYF.

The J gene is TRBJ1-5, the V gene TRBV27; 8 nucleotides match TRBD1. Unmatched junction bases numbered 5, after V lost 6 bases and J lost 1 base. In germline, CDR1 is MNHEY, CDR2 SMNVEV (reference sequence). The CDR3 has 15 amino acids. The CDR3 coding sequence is TGTGCCAGCAGCACGGACAGGGCGAGCAATCAGCCCCAGCATTTT. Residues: CASSTDRASNQPQHF.

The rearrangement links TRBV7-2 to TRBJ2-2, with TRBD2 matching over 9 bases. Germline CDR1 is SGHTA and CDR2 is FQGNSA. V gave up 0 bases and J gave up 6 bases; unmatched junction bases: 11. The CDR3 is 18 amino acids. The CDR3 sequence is CASSLAGAGGGASGELFF. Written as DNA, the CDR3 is TGTGCCAGCAGCTTAGCGGGGGCCGGCGGGGGGGCTTCCGGGGAGCTGTTTTTT.

Written as DNA, the CDR3 is TGTGCCAGCAGCTTGGCCATCATAGGGGCTGAAGCTTTCTTT. Protein: CASSLAIIGAEAFF. The V gene is TRBV7-9, the J gene TRBJ1-1, with D tentatively TRBD1 (5 bases). This CDR3 has 14 residues. CDR1 is SEHNR and CDR2 is FQNEAQ in the germline V gene (reference sequence). Trimming removed 3 bases at V and 6 bases at J, with 14 bases between.

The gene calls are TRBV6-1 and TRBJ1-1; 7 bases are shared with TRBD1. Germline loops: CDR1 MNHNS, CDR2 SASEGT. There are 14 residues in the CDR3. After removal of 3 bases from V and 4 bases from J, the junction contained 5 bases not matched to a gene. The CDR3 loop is CASSDRGKTTEAFF. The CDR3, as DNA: TGTGCCAGCAGTGACAGGGGGAAGACCACTGAAGCTTTCTTT.

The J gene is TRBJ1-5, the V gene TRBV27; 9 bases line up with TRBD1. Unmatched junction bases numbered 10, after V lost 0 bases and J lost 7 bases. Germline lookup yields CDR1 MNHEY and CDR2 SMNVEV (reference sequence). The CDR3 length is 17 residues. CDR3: CASSLSPRTGAEQPQHF. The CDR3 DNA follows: TGTGCCAGCAGTTTATCCCCTCGGACAGGGGCCGAACAGCCCCAGCATTTT.

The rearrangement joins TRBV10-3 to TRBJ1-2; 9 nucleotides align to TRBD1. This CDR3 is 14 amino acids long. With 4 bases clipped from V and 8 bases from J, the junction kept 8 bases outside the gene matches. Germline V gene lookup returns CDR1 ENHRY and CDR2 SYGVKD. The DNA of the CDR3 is TGTGCCATCAGTGCAATCCGGGACAGGGAAGGCTACACCTTC. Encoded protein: CAISAIRDREGYTF.

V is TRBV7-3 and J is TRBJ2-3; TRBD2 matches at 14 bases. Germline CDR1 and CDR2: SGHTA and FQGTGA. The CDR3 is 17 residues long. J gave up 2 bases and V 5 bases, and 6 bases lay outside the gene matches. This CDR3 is CASSLGTSGGPTDTQYF. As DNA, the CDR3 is TGTGCCAGCAGCCTCGGGACTAGCGGGGGCCCCACAGATACGCAGTATTTT.

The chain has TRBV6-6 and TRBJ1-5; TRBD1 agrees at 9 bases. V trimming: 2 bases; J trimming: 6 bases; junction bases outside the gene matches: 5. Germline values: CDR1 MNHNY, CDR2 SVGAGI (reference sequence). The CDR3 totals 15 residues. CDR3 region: CASSYRDRVSQPQHF. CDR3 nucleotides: TGTGCCAGCAGTTACCGGGACAGGGTGTCTCAGCCCCAGCATTTT.

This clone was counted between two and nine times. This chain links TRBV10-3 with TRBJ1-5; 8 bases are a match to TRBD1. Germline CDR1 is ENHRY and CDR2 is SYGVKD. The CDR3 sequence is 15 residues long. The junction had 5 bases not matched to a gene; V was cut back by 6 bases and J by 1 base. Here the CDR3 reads CAIRQGAGSNQPQHF. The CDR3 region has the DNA TGTGCCATCAGGCAGGGGGCCGGGAGCAATCAGCCCCAGCATTTT.

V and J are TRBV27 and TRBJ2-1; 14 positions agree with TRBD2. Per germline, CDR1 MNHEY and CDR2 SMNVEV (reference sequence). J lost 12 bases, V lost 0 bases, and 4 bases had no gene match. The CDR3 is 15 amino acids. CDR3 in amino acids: CASSLSTSGGAAQFF. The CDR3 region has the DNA TGTGCCAGCAGTTTATCGACTAGCGGGGGGGCCGCGCAGTTCTTC.

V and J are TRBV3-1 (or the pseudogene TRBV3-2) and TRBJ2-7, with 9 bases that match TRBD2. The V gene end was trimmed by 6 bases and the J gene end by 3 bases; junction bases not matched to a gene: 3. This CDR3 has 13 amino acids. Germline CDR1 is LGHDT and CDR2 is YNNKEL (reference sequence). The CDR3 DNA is TGTGCCAGCAGTCTAGCGGGGAACTACGAGCAGTACTTC. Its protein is CASSLAGNYEQYF.

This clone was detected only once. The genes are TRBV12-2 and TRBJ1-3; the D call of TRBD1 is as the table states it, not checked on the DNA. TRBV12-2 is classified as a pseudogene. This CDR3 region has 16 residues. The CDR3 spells CASRLKPTQGANTIYF. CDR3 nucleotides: TGTGCAAGTCGCTTGAAACCTACACAGGGGGCAAACACCATATATTTT.

CDR3 sequence: CASSGGQGASYEQYF. The CDR3 DNA reads as TGCGCCAGCAGCGGGGGACAGGGGGCCTCCTACGAGCAGTACTTC. The chain combines TRBV5-1 with TRBJ2-7; 12 nucleotides match TRBD1. J was trimmed by 0 bases and V by 4 bases; bases with no gene match: 2. The germline V gene has CDR1 SGHRS and CDR2 YFSETQ. This CDR3 has 15 amino acids.

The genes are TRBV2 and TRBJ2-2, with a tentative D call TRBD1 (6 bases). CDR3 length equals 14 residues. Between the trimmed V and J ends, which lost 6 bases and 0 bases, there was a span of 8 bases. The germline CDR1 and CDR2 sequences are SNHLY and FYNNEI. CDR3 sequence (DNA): TGTGCCAGCAGAGGGACACCGAACACCGGGGAGCTGTTTTTT. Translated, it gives CASRGTPNTGELFF.

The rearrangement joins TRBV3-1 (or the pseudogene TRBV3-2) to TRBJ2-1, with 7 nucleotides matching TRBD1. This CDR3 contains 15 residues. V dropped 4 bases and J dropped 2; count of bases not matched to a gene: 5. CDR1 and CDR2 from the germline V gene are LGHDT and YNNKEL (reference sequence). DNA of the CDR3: TGTGCCAGCAGCCTCCGACAGGGTGCCTACAATGAGCAGTTCTTC. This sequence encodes CASSLRQGAYNEQFF.

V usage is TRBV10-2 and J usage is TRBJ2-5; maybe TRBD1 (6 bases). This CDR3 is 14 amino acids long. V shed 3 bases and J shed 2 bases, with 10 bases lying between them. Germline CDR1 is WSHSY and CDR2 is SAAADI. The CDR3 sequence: CASSETGRQETQYF. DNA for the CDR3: TGCGCCAGCAGTGAAACAGGGAGACAAGAGACCCAGTACTTC.

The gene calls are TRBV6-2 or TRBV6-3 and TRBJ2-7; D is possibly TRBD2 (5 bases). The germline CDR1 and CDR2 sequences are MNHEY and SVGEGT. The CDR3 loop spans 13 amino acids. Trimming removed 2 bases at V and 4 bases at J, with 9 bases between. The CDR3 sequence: CASSYIGSYEQYF. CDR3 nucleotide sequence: TGTGCCAGCAGTTACATTGGGAGTTACGAGCAGTACTTC.

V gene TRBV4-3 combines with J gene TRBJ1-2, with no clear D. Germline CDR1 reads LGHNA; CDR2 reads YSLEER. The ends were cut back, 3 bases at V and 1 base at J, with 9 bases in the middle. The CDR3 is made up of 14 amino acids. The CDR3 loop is CASSQPGVNYGYTF. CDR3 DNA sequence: TGCGCCAGCAGCCAGCCGGGAGTTAACTATGGCTACACCTTC.

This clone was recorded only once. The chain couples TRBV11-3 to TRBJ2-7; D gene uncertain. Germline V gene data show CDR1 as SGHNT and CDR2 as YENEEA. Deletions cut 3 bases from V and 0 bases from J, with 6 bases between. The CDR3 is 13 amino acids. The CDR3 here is CASSFGASYEQYF. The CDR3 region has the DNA TGTGCCAGCAGCTTCGGAGCCTCCTACGAGCAGTACTTC.

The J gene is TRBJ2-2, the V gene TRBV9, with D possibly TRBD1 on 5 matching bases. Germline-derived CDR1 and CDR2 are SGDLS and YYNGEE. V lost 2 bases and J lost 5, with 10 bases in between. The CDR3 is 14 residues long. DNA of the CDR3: TGTGCCAGCAGCGTTAGACAGAAGACCGGGGAGCTGTTTTTT. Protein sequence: CASSVRQKTGELFF.

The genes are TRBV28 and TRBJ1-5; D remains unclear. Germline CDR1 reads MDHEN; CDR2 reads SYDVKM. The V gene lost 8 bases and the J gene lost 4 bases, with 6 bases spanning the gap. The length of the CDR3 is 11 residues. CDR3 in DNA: TGTGCCAGCCCAGGTAATCAGCCCCAGCATTTT. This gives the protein CASPGNQPQHF.

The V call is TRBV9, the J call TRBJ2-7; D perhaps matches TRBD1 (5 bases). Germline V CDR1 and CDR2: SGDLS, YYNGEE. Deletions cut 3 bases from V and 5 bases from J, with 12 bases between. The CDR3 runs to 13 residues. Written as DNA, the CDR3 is TGTGCCAGCAGCGAGGGGTTCAGGGACGAGCAGTACTTC. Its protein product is CASSEGFRDEQYF.

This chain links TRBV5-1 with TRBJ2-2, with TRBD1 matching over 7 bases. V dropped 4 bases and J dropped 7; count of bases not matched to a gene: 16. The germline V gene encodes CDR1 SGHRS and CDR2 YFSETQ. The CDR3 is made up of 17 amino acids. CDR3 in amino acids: CASSGGTRQGAVGELFF. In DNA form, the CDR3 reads TGCGCCAGCAGCGGGGGAACTCGACAGGGCGCGGTCGGGGAGCTGTTTTTT. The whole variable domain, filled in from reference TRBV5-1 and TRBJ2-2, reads KAGVTQTPRYLIKTRGQQVTLSCSPISGHRSVSWYQQTPGQGLQFLFEYFSETQRNKGNFPGRFSGRQFSNSRSEMNVSTLELGDSALYLCASSGGTRQGAVGELFFGEGSRLTVL.

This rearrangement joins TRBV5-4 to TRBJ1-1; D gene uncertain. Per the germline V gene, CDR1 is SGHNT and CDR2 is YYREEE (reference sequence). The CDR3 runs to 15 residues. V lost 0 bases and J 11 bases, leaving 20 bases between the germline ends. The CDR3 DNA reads TGTGCCAGCAGCTTGGATGGCGTCAAGGCGGGAGGCGCTTTCTTT. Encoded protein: CASSLDGVKAGGAFF.

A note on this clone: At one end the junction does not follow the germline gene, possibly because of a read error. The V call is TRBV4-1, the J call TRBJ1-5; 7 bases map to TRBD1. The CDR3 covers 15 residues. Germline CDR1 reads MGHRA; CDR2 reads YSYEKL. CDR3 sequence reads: CASSQDGDSSQPQHF. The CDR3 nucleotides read TGCGCCAGCAGCCAAGATGGGGACAGCAGTCAGCCCCAGCATTTT.

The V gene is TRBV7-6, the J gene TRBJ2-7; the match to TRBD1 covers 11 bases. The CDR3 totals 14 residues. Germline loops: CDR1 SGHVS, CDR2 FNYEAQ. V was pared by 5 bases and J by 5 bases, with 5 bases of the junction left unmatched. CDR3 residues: CASSTGQGANEQYF. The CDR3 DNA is TGTGCCAGCAGCACCGGACAGGGGGCGAACGAGCAGTACTTC.